This T cell receptor (beta chain) was found in a study of early T cells in non-severe SARS-CoV-2 infection. TCRdb re-called the 5' RACE reads through MiXCR, storing one row per CDR3 protein. The sample carries more than 55,000 distinct CDR3 sequences, roughly an eighth recorded once. Between the trimmed V and J ends, which lost 1 base and 5 bases, there was a span of 3 bases. This CDR3 region has 12 residues. Germline loops: CDR1 LNHDA, CDR2 SQIVND (reference sequence). Source material: whole blood. The TCR sequence derives from an adult who was a healthcare worker with PCR-confirmed SARS-CoV-2 infection or an uninfected control (not recorded which). V gene TRBV19 combines with J gene TRBJ2-1; D gene unclear. The CDR3, as DNA: TGTGCCAGTAGTATAGGAAACAATGAGCAGTTCTTC. This gives the protein CASSIGNNEQFF. Filled out from reference TRBV19 and TRBJ2-1, the complete variable domain reads DGGITQSPKYLFRKEGQNVTLSCEQNLNHDAMYWYRQDPGQGLRLIYYSQIVNDFQKGDIAEGYSVSREKKESFPLTVTSAQKNPTAFYLCASSIGNNEQFFGPGTRLTVL.